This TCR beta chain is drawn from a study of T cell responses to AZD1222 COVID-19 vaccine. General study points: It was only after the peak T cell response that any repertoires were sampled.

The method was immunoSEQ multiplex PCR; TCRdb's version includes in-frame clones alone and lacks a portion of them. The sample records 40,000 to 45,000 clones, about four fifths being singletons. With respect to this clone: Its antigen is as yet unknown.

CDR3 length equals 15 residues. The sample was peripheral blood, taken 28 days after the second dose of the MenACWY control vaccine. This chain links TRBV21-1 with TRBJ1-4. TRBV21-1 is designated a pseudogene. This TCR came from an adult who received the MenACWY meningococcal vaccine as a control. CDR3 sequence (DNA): TGTGCCAGCAGCAAAGACCCGGGGGCGGAAGAAAAACTGTTTTTT. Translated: CASSKDPGAEEKLFF.